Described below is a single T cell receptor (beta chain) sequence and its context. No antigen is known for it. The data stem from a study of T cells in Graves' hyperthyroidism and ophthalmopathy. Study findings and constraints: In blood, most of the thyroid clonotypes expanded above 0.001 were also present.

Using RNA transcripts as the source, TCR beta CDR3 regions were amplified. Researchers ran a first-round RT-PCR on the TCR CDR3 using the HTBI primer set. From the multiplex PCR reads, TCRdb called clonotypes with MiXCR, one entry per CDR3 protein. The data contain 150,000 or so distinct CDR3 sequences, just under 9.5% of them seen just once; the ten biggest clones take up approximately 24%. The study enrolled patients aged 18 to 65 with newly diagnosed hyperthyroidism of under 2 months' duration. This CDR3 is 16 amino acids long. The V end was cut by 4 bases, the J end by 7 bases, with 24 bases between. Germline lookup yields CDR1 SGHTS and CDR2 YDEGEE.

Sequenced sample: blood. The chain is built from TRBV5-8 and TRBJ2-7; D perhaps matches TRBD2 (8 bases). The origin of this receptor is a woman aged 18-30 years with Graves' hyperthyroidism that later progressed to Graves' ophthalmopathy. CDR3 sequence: CASSQGGGGYLEEQYF. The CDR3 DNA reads TGTGCCAGCAGCCAGGGGGGCGGGGGGTACCTCGAAGAGCAGTACTTC.